This TCR beta chain was recorded in a study of blood T cell repertoires in COVID-19. Study-level information: Samples taken during acute and convalescent COVID-19 were collected in the United States, Italy and Spain.

This clone appeared once. Repertoires were generated with immunoSEQ multiplex PCR, while TCRdb's copy carries only in-frame clones and drops some. This table has about 190,000 clones, 84% appearing once. The CDR3 loop spans 13 amino acids. Trimming took 5 bases from V and 6 from J; bases not matched to a gene: 5. Germline V gene lookup returns CDR1 MNHEY and CDR2 SVGAGI. Individuals drawn from around 24 US areas were about 18 to 95 years old. The chain employs TRBV6-5 and TRBJ2-7; 9 bases are shared with TRBD1. What was sequenced was PBMCs or T cells enriched from blood (not recorded which). The TCR was taken from a woman between 25 and 40 years old who had been exposed to COVID-19. CDR3 sequence: CASSRTGASEQYF. CDR3 sequence (DNA): TGTGCCAGCAGTCGGACAGGGGCTTCCGAGCAGTACTTC.